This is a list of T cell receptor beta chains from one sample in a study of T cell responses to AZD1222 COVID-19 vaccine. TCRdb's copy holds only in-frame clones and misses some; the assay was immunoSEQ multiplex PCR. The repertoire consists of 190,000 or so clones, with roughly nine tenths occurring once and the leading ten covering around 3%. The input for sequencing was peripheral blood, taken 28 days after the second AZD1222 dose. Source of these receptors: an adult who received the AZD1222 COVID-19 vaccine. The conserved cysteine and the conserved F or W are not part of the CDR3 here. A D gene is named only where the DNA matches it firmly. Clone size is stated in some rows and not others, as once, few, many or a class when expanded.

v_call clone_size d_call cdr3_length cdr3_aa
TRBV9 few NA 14 ASSATGGTGRDEQF
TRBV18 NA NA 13 ASSSTAVANYGYT
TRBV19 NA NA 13 ASSIGESSTDTQY
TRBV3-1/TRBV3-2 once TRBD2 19 ASSQDQGLHPSGSRTDTQY
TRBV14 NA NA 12 ASSQVRGNEKLF
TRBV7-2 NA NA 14 ASSLAPSSYNSPLH
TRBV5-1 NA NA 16 ASSLGPDLSSGANVLT
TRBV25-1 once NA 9 ASSLYLEQY
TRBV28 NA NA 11 ASRPPGVGKLF
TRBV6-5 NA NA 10 ATLQGEGEAF
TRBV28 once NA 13 ASSGLLRSRETQY
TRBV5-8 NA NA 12 ASSLRGWAYGYT
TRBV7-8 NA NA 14 ASSTEAFGANYGYT
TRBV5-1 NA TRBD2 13 ASSLDSGPPYEQY
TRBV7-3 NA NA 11 ASSLMPANAHT
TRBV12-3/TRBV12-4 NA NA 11 ASSTVHNQPQH
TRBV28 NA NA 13 ASSRQANSNYGYT
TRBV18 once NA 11 ASSPSINQPQH
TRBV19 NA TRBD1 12 ASSKRTGPYEQY
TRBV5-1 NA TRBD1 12 ASTRGTGGYEQY
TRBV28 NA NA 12 ASSLGQGWDGYT
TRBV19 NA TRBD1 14 ASSALTGARNTEAF
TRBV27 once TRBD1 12 ASSRTGAPIILH
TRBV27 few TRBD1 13 ASSLPDRGRSPLH
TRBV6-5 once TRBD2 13 ASSLLASSYNEQF
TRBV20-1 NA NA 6 SARAQY
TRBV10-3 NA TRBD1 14 AISGGQASRTDTQY
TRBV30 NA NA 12 AVRVGGIGTEAF
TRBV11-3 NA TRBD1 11 ASSTGDRRGYT
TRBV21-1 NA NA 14 ASRKKRRLGGQGYT
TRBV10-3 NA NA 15 AISDDRTGTSGNTIY
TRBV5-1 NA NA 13 ASSVTGYSGNTIY